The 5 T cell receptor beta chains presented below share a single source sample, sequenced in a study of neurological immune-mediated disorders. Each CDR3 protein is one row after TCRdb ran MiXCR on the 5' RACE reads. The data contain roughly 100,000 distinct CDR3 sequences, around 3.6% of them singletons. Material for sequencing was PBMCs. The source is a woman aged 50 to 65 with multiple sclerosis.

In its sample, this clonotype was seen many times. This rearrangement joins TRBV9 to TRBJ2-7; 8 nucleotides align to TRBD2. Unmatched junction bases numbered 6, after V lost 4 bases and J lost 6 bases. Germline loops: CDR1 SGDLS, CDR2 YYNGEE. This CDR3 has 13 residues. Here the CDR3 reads CASSRGGASEQYF. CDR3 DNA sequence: TGTGCCAGCAGCCGGGGGGGGGCTTCCGAGCAGTACTTC.

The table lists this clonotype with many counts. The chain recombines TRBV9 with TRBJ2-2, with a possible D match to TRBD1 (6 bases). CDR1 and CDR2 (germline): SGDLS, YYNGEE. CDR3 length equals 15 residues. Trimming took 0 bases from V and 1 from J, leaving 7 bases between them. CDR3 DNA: TGTGCCAGCAGCGTAGAACAGGGGAACACCGGGGAGCTGTTTTTT. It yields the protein CASSVEQGNTGELFF. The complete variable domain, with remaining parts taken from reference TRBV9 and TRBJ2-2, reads DSGVTQTPKHLITATGQRVTLRCSPRSGDLSVYWYQQSLDQGLQFLIQYYNGEERAKGNILERFSAQQFPDLHSELNLSSLELGDSALYFCASSVEQGNTGELFFGEGSRLTVL.

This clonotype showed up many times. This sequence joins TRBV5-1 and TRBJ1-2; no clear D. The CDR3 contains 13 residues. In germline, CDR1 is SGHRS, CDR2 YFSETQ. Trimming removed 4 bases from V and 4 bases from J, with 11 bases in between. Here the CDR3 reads CASSLETGYGYTF. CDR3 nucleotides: TGCGCCAGCAGCCTGGAGACTGGCTATGGCTACACCTTC.

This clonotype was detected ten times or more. The CDR3 sequence: CASSHSVPGTVSYEQYF. The CDR3, as DNA: TGCGCCAGCAGCCATTCGGTACCCGGGACAGTATCCTACGAGCAGTACTTC. The V and J genes are TRBV4-3 and TRBJ2-7; 7 nucleotides line up with TRBD1. J lost 1 base, V lost 3 bases, and 12 bases had no gene match. This CDR3 is 17 amino acids long. CDR1 and CDR2 from the germline V gene are LGHNA and YSLEER.

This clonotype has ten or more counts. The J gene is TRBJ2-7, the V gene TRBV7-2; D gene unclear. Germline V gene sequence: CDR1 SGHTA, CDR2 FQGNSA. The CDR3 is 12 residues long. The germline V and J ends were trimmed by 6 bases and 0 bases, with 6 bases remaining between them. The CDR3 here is CASSRSSYEQYF. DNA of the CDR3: TGTGCCAGCAGTCGAAGCTCCTACGAGCAGTACTTC.